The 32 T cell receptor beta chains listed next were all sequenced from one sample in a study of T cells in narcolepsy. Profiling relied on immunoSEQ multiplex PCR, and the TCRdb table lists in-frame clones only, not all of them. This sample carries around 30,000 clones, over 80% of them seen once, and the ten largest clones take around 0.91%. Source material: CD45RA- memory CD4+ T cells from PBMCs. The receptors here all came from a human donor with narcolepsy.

In nucleotides, the CDR3 is TGCGCCAGCAGCTTGAGGTCCCTTGGCACAGATACGCAGTATTTT. Encoded protein: CASSLRSLGTDTQYF. J is TRBJ2-3 and V is TRBV5-1, with D unresolved. V was pared by 1 base and J by 1 base, with 10 bases between. The germline V gene encodes CDR1 SGHRS and CDR2 YFSETQ. The CDR3 is 15 residues long.

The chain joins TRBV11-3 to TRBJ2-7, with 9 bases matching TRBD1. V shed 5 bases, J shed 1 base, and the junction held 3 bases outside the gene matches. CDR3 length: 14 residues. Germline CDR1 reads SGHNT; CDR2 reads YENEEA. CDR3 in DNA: TGTGCCAGCAGCCGGGACAGGGCGTCCTACGAGCAGTACTTC. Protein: CASSRDRASYEQYF.

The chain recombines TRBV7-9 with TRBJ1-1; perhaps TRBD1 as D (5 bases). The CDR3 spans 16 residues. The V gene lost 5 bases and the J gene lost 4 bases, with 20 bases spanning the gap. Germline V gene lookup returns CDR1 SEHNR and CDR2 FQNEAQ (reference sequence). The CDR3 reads CASSGSQGREITEAFF. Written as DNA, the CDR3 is TGTGCCAGCAGCGGTTCCCAGGGACGGGAAATCACTGAAGCTTTCTTT.

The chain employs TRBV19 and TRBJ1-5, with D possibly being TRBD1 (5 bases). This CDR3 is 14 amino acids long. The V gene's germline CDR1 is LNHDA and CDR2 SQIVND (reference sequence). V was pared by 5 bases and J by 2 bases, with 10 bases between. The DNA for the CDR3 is TGTGCCAGTAGTCCTCAGGGAGGCAATCAGCCCCAGCATTTT. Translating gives CASSPQGGNQPQHF.

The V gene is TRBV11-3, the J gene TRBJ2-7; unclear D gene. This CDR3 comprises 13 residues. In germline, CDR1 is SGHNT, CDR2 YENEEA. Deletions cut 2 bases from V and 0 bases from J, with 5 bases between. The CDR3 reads CASSLQSSYEQYF. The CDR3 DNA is TGTGCCAGCAGCTTACAAAGCTCCTACGAGCAGTACTTC.

This chain's CDR3 is CATDSGGYTGELFF. The CDR3 region has the DNA TGTGCCACGGATAGCGGGGGATACACCGGGGAGCTGTTTTTT. The V gene is TRBV19, the J gene TRBJ2-2; 9 nucleotides agree with TRBD2. This CDR3 has 14 residues. Germline V gene data show CDR1 as LNHDA and CDR2 as SQIVND (reference sequence). V lost 10 bases to trimming and J lost 3 bases; unmatched junction nucleotides: 6.

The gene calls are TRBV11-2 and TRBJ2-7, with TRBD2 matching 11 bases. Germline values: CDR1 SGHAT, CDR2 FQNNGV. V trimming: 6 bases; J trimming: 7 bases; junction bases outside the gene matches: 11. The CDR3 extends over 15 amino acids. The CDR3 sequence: CASRRPGLAAQEQYF. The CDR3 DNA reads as TGTGCCAGCAGGAGACCGGGACTAGCGGCCCAAGAGCAGTACTTC.

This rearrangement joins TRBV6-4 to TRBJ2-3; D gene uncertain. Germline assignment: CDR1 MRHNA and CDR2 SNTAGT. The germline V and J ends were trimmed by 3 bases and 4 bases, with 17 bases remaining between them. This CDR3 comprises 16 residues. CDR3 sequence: CASSEGLGPFPDTQYF. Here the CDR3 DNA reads TGTGCCAGCAGTGAGGGCCTAGGCCCGTTCCCAGATACGCAGTATTTT.

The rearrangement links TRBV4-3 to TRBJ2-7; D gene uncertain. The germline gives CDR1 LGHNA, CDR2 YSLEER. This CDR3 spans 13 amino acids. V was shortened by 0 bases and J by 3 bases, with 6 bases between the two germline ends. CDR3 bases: TGCGCCAGCAGCCAAGATCTTAGCTACGAGCAGTACTTC. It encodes CASSQDLSYEQYF.

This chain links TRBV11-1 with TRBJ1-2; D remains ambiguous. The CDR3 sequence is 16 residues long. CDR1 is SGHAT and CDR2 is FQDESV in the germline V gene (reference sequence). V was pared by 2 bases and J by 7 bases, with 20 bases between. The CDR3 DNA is TGTGCCAGCAGCTTATTGGAGACTACAGTGTCCTCTGGCTACACCTTC. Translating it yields CASSLLETTVSSGYTF.

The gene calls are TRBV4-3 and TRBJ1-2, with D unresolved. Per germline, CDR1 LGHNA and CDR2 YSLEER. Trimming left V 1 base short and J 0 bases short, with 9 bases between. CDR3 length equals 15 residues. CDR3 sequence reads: CASSQVGQANYGYTF. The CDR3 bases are TGCGCCAGCAGCCAAGTAGGTCAGGCTAACTATGGCTACACCTTC.

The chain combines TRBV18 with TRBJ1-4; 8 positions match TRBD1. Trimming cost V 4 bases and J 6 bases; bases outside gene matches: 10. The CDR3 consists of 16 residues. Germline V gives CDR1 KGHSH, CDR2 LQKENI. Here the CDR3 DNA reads TGTGCCAGCTCACTGAACCGACAGGGGCAGGATGAAAAACTGTTTTTT. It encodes CASSLNRQGQDEKLFF. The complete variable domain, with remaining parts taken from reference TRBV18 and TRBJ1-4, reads NAGVMQNPRHLVRRRGQEARLRCSPMKGHSHVYWYRQLPEEGLKFMVYLQKENIIDESGMPKERFSAEFPKEGPSILRIQQVVRGDSAAYFCASSLNRQGQDEKLFFGSGTQLSVL.

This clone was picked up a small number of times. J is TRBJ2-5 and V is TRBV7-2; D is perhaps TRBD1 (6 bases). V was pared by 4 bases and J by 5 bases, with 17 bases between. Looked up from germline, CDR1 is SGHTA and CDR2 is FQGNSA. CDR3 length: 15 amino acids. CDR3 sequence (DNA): TGTGCCAGCAGCTCGTACAGGGTGGCTAGGGAGACCCAGTACTTC. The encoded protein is CASSSYRVARETQYF.

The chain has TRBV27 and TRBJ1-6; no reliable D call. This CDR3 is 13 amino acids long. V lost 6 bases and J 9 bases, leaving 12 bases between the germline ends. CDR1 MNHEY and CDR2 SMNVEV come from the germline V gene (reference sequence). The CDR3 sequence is CASSRELGSPLHF. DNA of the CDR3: TGTGCCAGCAGCCGAGAGCTGGGTTCACCCCTCCACTTT.

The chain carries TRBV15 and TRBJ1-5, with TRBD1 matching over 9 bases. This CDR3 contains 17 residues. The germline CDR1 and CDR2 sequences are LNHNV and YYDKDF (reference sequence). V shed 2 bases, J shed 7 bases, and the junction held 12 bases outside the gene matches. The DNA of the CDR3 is TGTGCCACCAGCAGATCTAGGACAGGGGCCTCGGGACAGCCCCAGCATTTT. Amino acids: CATSRSRTGASGQPQHF.

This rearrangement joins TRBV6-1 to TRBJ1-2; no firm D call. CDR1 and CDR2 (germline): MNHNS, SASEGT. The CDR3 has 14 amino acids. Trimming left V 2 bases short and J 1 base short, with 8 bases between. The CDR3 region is CASSEFEGNYGYTF. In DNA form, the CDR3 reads TGTGCCAGCAGTGAATTTGAGGGTAACTATGGCTACACCTTC.

The CDR3 DNA is TGCGCCAGCAGCACACCAGGCTATAATTCACCCCTCCACTTT. Protein: CASSTPGYNSPLHF. The rearrangement joins TRBV4-1 to TRBJ1-6; D remains unclear. Germline CDR1 reads MGHRA; CDR2 reads YSYEKL. Deletions cut 5 bases from V and 3 bases from J, with 8 bases between. The CDR3 runs to 14 residues.

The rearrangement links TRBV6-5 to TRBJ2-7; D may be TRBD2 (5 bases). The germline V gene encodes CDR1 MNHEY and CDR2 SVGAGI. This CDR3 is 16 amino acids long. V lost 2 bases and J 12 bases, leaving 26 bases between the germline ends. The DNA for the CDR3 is TGTGCCAGCAGTTACACACCATCTGGTAATAGCGTCCCCCTGTACTTC. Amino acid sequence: CASSYTPSGNSVPLYF.

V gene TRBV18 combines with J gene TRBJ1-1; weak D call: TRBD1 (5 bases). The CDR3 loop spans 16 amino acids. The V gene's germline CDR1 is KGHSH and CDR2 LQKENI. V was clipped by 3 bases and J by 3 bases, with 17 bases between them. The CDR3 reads CASSPNHGTLDTEAFF. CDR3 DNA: TGTGCCAGCTCACCTAACCATGGGACGTTGGACACTGAAGCTTTCTTT.

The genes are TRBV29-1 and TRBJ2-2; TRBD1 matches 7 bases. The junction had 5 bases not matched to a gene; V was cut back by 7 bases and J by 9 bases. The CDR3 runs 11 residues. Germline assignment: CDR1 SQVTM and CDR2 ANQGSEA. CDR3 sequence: CSAKRGRELFF. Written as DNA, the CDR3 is TGCAGCGCGAAGAGGGGGCGGGAGCTGTTTTTT.

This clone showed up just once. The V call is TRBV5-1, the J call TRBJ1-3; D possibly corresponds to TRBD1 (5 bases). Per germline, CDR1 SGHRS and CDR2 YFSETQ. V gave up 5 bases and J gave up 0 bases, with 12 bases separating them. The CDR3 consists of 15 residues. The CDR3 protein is CASSAVQGSGNTIYF. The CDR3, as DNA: TGCGCCAGCAGTGCCGTCCAGGGCTCTGGAAACACCATATATTTT.

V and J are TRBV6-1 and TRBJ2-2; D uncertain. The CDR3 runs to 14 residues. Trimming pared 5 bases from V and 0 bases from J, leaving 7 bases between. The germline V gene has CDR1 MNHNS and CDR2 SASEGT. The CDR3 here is CASSFGSNTGELFF. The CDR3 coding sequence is TGTGCCAGCAGTTTTGGATCGAACACCGGGGAGCTGTTTTTT.

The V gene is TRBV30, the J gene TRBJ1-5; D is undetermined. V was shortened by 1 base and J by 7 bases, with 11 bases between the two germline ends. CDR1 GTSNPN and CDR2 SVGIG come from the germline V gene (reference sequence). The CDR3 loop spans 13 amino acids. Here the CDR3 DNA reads TGTGCCTGGAGTGCGGGATCCTACCAGCCCCAGCATTTT. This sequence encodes CAWSAGSYQPQHF.

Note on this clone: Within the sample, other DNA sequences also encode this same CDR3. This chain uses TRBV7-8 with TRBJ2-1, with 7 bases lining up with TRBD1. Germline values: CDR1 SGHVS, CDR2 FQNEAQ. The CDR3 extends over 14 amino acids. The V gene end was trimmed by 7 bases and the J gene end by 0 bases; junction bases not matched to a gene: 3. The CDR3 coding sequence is TGTGCCAGCATGGGGACAGTCTCCTACAATGAGCAGTTCTTC. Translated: CASMGTVSYNEQFF.

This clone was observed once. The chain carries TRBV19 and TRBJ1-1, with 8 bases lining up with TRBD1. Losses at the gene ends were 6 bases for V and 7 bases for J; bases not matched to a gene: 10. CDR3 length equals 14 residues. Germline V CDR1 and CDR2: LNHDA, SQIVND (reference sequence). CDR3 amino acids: CASSETGERGEAFF. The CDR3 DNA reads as TGTGCCAGTAGCGAGACAGGGGAAAGGGGTGAAGCTTTCTTT.

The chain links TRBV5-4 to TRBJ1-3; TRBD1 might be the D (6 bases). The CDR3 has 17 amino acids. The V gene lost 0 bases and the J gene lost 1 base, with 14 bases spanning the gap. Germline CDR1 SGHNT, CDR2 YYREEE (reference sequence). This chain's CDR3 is CASSLGGQTISGNTIYF. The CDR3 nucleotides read TGTGCCAGCAGCTTGGGAGGACAGACGATATCTGGAAACACCATATATTTT.

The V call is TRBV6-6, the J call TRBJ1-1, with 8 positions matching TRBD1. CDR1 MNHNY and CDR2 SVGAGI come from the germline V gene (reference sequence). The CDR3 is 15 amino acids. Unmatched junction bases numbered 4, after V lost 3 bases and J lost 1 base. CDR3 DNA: TGTGCCAGCAGTTATCCAGGACAGGGGAACACTGAAGCTTTCTTT. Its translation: CASSYPGQGNTEAFF.

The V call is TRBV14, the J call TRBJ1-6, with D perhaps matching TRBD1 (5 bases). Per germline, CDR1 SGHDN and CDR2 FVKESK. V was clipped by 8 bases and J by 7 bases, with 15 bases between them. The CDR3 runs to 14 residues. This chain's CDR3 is CASRGLGENSPLHF. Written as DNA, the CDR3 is TGTGCCAGCCGGGGGTTGGGTGAGAATTCACCCCTCCACTTT.

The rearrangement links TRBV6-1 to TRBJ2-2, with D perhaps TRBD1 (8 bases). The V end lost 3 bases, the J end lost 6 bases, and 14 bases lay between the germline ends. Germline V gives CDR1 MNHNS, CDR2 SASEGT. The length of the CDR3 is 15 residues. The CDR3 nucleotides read TGTGCCAGCAGTGATATACAGGGGGGGGCCGGGGAGCTGTTTTTT. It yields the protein CASSDIQGGAGELFF.

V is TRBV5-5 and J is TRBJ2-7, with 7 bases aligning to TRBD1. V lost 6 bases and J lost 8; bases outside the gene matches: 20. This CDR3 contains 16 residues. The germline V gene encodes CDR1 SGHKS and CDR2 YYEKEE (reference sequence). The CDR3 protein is CASKFRAWDSGSQQYF. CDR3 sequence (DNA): TGTGCCAGCAAATTTCGAGCGTGGGACAGTGGATCACAGCAGTACTTC. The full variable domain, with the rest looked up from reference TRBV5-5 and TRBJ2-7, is DAGVTQSPTHLIKTRGQQVTLRCSPISGHKSVSWYQQVLGQGPQFIFQYYEKEERGRGNFPDRFSARQFPNYSSELNVNALLLGDSALYLCASKFRAWDSGSQQYFGPGTRLTVT.

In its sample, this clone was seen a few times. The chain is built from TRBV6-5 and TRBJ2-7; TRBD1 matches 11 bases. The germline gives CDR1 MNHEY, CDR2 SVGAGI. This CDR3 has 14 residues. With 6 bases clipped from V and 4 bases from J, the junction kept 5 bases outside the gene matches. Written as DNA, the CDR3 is TGTGCCAGCAGGCCGGGACAGGGGGTGTACGAGCAGTACTTC. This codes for CASRPGQGVYEQYF.

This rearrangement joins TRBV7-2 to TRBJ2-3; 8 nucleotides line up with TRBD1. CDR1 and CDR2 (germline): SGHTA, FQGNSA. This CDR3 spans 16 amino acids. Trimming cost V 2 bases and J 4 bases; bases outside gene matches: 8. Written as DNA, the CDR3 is TGTGCCAGCAGCTTAAGTCTGACAGGGGTTTCAGATACGCAGTATTTT. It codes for CASSLSLTGVSDTQYF.